Listed here is a single T cell receptor (beta chain). The whole isolated RNA underwent reverse transcription, so sequencing captured expressed TCRB transcripts. It was found that naive, central memory and regulatory T cell samples averaged about 3.5 million reads. Profiling relied on immunoSEQ multiplex PCR, and the TCRdb table lists in-frame clones only, not all of them. Here the sample spans a few hundred thousand clones, about a tenth being singletons. This specimen belongs to a study of beta chain features in type 1 diabetes. The V gene lost 3 bases and the J gene lost 4 bases, with 10 bases spanning the gap. This CDR3 contains 14 residues. Germline V gene data show CDR1 as SGHTA and CDR2 as FQGNSA.

This receptor was obtained from a man aged 18 to 29 in good health. Sequencing used central memory CD4+ T cells from blood. This rearrangement joins TRBV7-2 to TRBJ2-1; unclear D gene. CDR3 region: CASSLTIVYNEQFF. CDR3 nucleotides: TGTGCCAGCAGCTTGACCATCGTTTACAATGAGCAGTTCTTC.